Each of the 23 T cell receptor beta chains below was sequenced from the same sample in a study of blood T cells in healthy people across ages. A second PCR, run for roughly 7 to 11 cycles, used a sample-barcoded 5' primer plus a J-beta primer mix. TCRdb re-analysed the 5' RACE reads in MiXCR, keeping a single row per CDR3 protein. The table lists approximately 1.5 million distinct CDR3 sequences, 35% to 45% of them singletons, with just over 4% in the top ten. Specimen: blood. The receptors were sampled from a woman aged 18-29 years in good health.

This clonotype was picked up many times. The chain employs TRBV27 and TRBJ2-5; no firm D call. Germline lookup yields CDR1 MNHEY and CDR2 SMNVEV (reference sequence). This CDR3 spans 13 amino acids. Trimming removed 7 bases from V and 4 bases from J, with 13 bases in between. The CDR3 DNA reads as TGTGCCAGCATCGATATAATAGGAGAGACCCAGTACTTC. Its protein is CASIDIIGETQYF.

The CDR3 sequence: CASSHSRVRGTQKFSPLHF. In nucleotides, the CDR3 is TGCGCCAGCAGCCATTCCAGGGTGCGGGGGACCCAGAAATTTTCACCCCTCCACTTT. The chain combines TRBV4-1 with TRBJ1-6, with D perhaps matching TRBD1 (5 bases). There are 19 residues in the CDR3. Germline V gene sequence: CDR1 MGHRA, CDR2 YSYEKL. V lost 3 bases and J 9 bases, leaving 27 bases between the germline ends.

This clonotype was counted between two and nine times. The chain combines TRBV9 with TRBJ2-3; D could derive from TRBD1 or TRBD2 (5 bases each). V lost 0 bases to trimming and J lost 6 bases, with 17 bases between them. Per the germline V gene, CDR1 is SGDLS and CDR2 is YYNGEE. This CDR3 is 16 amino acids long. CDR3 sequence reads: CASSVGSGPSVDTQYF. In nucleotides, the CDR3 is TGTGCCAGCAGCGTAGGGTCGGGGCCCTCGGTGGATACGCAGTATTTT.

This clonotype was seen more than once but under ten times. The rearrangement joins TRBV20-1 to TRBJ2-7, with 9 bases that match TRBD2. The length of the CDR3 is 15 residues. Germline values: CDR1 DFQATT, CDR2 SNEGSKA (reference sequence). V shed 6 bases, J shed 0 bases, and the junction held 9 bases outside the gene matches. The CDR3, as DNA: TGCAGTGCGACCGTAGCGGGAGAGAGCTCCTACGAGCAGTACTTC. Its translation is CSATVAGESSYEQYF.

This clonotype was picked up many times. This rearrangement joins TRBV21-1 to TRBJ2-7. TRBV21-1 is a pseudogene locus. This CDR3 spans 14 amino acids. The CDR3 DNA follows: TGTGCCAGCAGCAAAGAAGGCAGCTCCTACGAGCAGTACTTC. It is translated as CASSKEGSSYEQYF.

This chain uses TRBV6-1 with TRBJ2-3; tentatively, D is TRBD1 (5 bases). Germline lookup yields CDR1 MNHNS and CDR2 SASEGT. The CDR3 extends over 15 amino acids. V was trimmed by 1 base and J by 2 bases, leaving 10 bases between them. The CDR3 nucleotides are TGTGCCAGCAGTGAAGACAGGACATACACAGATACGCAGTATTTT. It specifies CASSEDRTYTDTQYF.

This clonotype was picked up a small number of times. This chain uses TRBV4-1 with TRBJ2-7, with D uncertain. The CDR3 has 13 amino acids. V was shortened by 4 bases and J by 3 bases, with 10 bases between the two germline ends. CDR1 and CDR2 (germline): MGHRA, YSYEKL. In DNA, the CDR3 is TGCGCCAGCAGCCCACAACTATTCTACGAGCAGTACTTC. Amino acids: CASSPQLFYEQYF.

This chain connects TRBV2 to TRBJ1-6, with TRBD1 matching 7 bases. The CDR3 length is 13 residues. Unmatched junction bases numbered 9, after V lost 5 bases and J lost 14 bases. Per germline, CDR1 SNHLY and CDR2 FYNNEI. CDR3 sequence: CASSLDRVRALHF. DNA of the CDR3: TGTGCCAGCAGTCTAGACAGGGTGAGAGCCCTCCACTTT.

This clonotype was picked up a small number of times. V gene TRBV20-1 combines with J gene TRBJ1-6; unclear D gene. Germline V gene sequence: CDR1 DFQATT, CDR2 SNEGSKA (reference sequence). The CDR3 length is 14 residues. V lost 3 bases and J lost 6, with 12 bases in between. CDR3 residues: CSARVPGINSPLHF. The CDR3 DNA reads TGCAGTGCTAGGGTCCCTGGTATTAATTCACCCCTCCACTTT.

This rearrangement joins TRBV7-2 to TRBJ1-5, with D unresolved. CDR3 length: 14 residues. The germline V and J ends were trimmed by 5 bases and 2 bases, with 10 bases remaining between them. Germline V gives CDR1 SGHTA, CDR2 FQGNSA. CDR3 residues: CASSGRGGNQPQHF. CDR3 nucleotides: TGTGCCAGCAGCGGACGGGGTGGCAATCAGCCCCAGCATTTT.

This clonotype was recorded at least ten times. The chain has TRBV2 and TRBJ2-7; D is perhaps TRBD1 or TRBD2 (5 bases each). The V end lost 6 bases, the J end lost 2 bases, and 8 bases lay between the germline ends. This CDR3 region has 12 residues. CDR1 is SNHLY and CDR2 is FYNNEI in the germline V gene. The CDR3 sequence is CASRGTTYEQYF. CDR3 nucleotides: TGTGCCAGCAGGGGGACCACCTACGAGCAGTACTTC.

The genes are TRBV29-1 and TRBJ2-7; tentative D call: TRBD1 (6 bases). The CDR3 is made up of 14 amino acids. V gave up 0 bases and J gave up 1 base, with 10 bases separating them. In germline, CDR1 is SQVTM, CDR2 ANQGSEA. CDR3 region: CSVEDPQGSYEQYF. The CDR3 DNA sequence: TGCAGCGTTGAAGATCCACAGGGATCCTACGAGCAGTACTTC.

This clonotype occurred a few times. The chain combines TRBV13 with TRBJ2-1; maybe TRBD2 (6 bases). The ends were cut back, 5 bases at V and 6 bases at J, with 11 bases in the middle. Germline assignment: CDR1 PRHDT and CDR2 FYEKMQ (reference sequence). The CDR3 extends over 13 amino acids. The CDR3 coding sequence is TGTGCCAGCAGCGCCCCTAGCGCCAATGAGCAGTTCTTC. Amino acid sequence: CASSAPSANEQFF.

This clonotype was counted once. DNA for the CDR3: TGTGCCAGCAGCTCCACTAGCGGGGCCTCCGAGCAGTACTTC. Its protein product is CASSSTSGASEQYF. V gene TRBV13 combines with J gene TRBJ2-7, with 10 bases identical to TRBD2. The CDR3 consists of 14 residues. V was clipped by 4 bases and J by 6 bases; unmatched bases: 6. In germline, CDR1 is PRHDT, CDR2 FYEKMQ (reference sequence). Complete variable domain (other parts from reference TRBV13 and TRBJ2-7): AAGVIQSPRHLIKEKRETATLKCYPIPRHDTVYWYQQGPGQDPQFLISFYEKMQSDKGSIPDRFSAQQFSDYHSELNMSSLELGDSALYFCASSSTSGASEQYFGPGTRLTVT.

The J gene is TRBJ1-1, the V gene TRBV12-3 or TRBV12-4; 12 bases are a match to TRBD1. The J segment lost 4 bases and the V segment lost 3 bases, leaving 12 bases of the junction unmatched. CDR3 length equals 18 residues. The CDR3 sequence: CASSLIPGQGAIGTEAFF. CDR3 sequence (DNA): TGTGCCAGCAGTTTGATCCCGGGACAGGGGGCAATTGGCACTGAAGCTTTCTTT.

The V gene is TRBV20-1, the J gene TRBJ1-2; no firm D call. Germline V lookup: CDR1 DFQATT, CDR2 SNEGSKA (reference sequence). V was trimmed by 5 bases and J by 4 bases, leaving 11 bases between them. This CDR3 comprises 12 residues. The CDR3 loop reads CSAGAYAYGYTF. CDR3 sequence (DNA): TGCAGTGCTGGAGCATACGCCTATGGCTACACCTTC.

This clonotype was detected only a few times. J is TRBJ2-1 and V is TRBV4-2, with TRBD1 matching 8 bases. The germline gives CDR1 LGHNA, CDR2 YNFKEQ. This CDR3 has 17 residues. V was clipped by 4 bases and J by 0 bases; unmatched bases: 8. CDR3 in DNA: TGTGCCAGCAGCCCACAGGACAGGGCAAGCTCCTACAATGAGCAGTTCTTC. As protein: CASSPQDRASSYNEQFF.

V and J are TRBV19 and TRBJ2-7; 9 nucleotides agree with TRBD2. Germline CDR1 reads LNHDA; CDR2 reads SQIVND (reference sequence). The J segment lost 5 bases and the V segment lost 7 bases, leaving 6 bases of the junction unmatched. The CDR3 has 13 residues. CDR3 DNA: TGTGCCAGTACCGGGACTAGCTTCCACGAGCAGTACTTC. Translating gives CASTGTSFHEQYF.

This clonotype was counted between two and nine times. The gene calls are TRBV27 and TRBJ2-1, with 9 bases fitting TRBD2. The V segment lost 7 bases and the J segment 6 bases; nucleotides outside the gene matches: 16. Germline V gene lookup returns CDR1 MNHEY and CDR2 SMNVEV (reference sequence). The length of the CDR3 is 17 residues. The CDR3 coding sequence is TGTGCCAGCACCAGCAGGGCTAGCGGGAATATACGCAATGAGCAGTTCTTC. Translating it yields CASTSRASGNIRNEQFF.

Note on this clonotype: It may be a read error: a sequence one base away is much more abundant. This chain links TRBV7-2 with TRBJ2-1; D not resolved. The germline V gene has CDR1 SGHTA and CDR2 FQGNSA. The CDR3 extends over 13 amino acids. For the CDR3, the DNA is TGTGCCGGCAGCTTAGTGCAGTACAATGAGCAGTTCTTC. This translates into CAGSLVQYNEQFF.

In DNA form, the CDR3 reads TGTGCCAGCAGTTTAGAGAAGTGGTACAGCAACTATGGCTACACCTTC. Translation: CASSLEKWYSNYGYTF. The chain employs TRBV12-3 or TRBV12-4 and TRBJ1-2; D gene unclear. The CDR3 is 16 amino acids. The V gene lost 1 base and the J gene lost 2 bases, with 14 bases spanning the gap.

The count of this clonotype is one. The rearrangement links TRBV24-1 to TRBJ2-1; tentatively, D is TRBD1 (5 bases). There are 13 residues in the CDR3. Deletions cut 0 bases from V and 9 bases from J, with 8 bases between. The germline V gene encodes CDR1 KGHDR and CDR2 SFDVKD. In nucleotides, the CDR3 is TGTGCCACCAGTGATTTGAGGGGAACTGAGCAGTTCTTC. Amino acids: CATSDLRGTEQFF.

The genes are TRBV2 and TRBJ1-2; D unclear. Per the germline V gene, CDR1 is SNHLY and CDR2 is FYNNEI. Trimming shortened V by 3 bases and J by 9 bases, and 11 bases separated the two germline ends. CDR3 length equals 12 residues. The CDR3 protein is CASSDQEISYTF. The CDR3, as DNA: TGTGCCAGCAGTGACCAGGAGATTAGCTACACCTTC.